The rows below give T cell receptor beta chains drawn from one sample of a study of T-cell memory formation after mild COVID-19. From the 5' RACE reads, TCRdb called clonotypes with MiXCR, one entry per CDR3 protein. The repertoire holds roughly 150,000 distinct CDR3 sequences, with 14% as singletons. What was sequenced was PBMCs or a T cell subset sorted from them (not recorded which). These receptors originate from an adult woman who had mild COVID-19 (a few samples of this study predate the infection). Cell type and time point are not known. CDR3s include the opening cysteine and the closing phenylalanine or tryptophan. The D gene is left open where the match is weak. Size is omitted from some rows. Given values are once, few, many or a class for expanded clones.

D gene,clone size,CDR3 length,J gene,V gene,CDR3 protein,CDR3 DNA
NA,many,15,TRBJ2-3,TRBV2,CASSEAGLNTDTQYF,TGTGCCAGCAGTGAAGCCGGACTGAACACAGATACGCAGTATTTT
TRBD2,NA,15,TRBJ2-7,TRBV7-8,CASSPTSGGADEQYF,TGTGCCAGCAGCCCAACTAGCGGGGGGGCGGACGAGCAGTACTTC
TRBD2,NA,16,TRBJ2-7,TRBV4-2,CASSQVATSGNYEQYF,TGTGCCAGCAGCCAAGTAGCGACTAGCGGGAACTACGAGCAGTACTTC
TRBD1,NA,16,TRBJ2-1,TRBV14,CASSLWGQGTYNEQFF,TGTGCCAGCAGCCTGTGGGGACAGGGCACCTACAATGAGCAGTTCTTC
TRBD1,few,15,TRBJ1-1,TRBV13,CASSSPGQGSTEAFF,TGTGCCAGCAGCTCTCCGGGACAGGGATCGACTGAAGCTTTCTTT
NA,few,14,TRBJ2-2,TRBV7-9,CASSSYRVIGELFF,TGTGCCAGCAGCTCTTACAGGGTAATCGGGGAGCTGTTTTTT
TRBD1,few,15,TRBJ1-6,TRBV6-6,CASRGRTGDISPLHF,TGTGCCAGCAGAGGGAGGACAGGGGATATTTCACCCCTCCACTTT
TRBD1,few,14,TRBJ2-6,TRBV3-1,CASSDRAGANVLTF,TGTGCCAGCAGTGACAGGGCTGGGGCCAACGTCCTGACTTTC
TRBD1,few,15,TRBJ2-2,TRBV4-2,CASSQSPDRGRDLFF,TGTGCCAGCAGCCAAAGTCCAGACAGGGGCCGGGACCTGTTTTTT
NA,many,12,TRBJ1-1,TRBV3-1,CASSQNQALAFF,TGTGCCAGCAGCCAAAATCAGGCATTAGCTTTCTTT
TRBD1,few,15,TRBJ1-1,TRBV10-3,CAISGRDRHNTEAFF,TGTGCCATCAGTGGCCGGGACAGGCATAACACTGAAGCTTTCTTT
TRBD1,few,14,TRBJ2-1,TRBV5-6,CASSLQGAENEQFF,TGTGCCAGCAGCTTGCAGGGGGCGGAGAATGAGCAGTTCTTC
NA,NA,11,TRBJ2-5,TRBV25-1,CASSELQTQYF,TGTGCCAGCAGTGAACTCCAGACCCAGTACTTC
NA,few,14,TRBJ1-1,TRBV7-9,CASSLAGPHTEAFF,TGTGCCAGCAGCTTAGCCGGACCCCACACTGAAGCTTTCTTT
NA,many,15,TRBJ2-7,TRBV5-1,CASSSDAVRSYEQYF,TGCGCCAGCAGCTCCGACGCGGTGAGGTCCTACGAGCAGTACTTC
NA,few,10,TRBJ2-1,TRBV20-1,CSASPNEQFF,TGCAGTGCTAGCCCCAATGAGCAGTTCTTC
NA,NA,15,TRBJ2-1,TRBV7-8,CASSPDGLSYNEKFF,TGTGCCAGCAGCCCGGACGGATTGTCCTACAATGAGAAGTTCTTC
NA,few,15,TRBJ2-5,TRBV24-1,CATSDQGHSQETQYF,TGTGCCACCAGTGACCAAGGCCACAGCCAAGAGACCCAGTACTTC
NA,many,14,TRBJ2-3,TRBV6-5,CASGGSGGTDTQYF,TGTGCCAGCGGGGGATCAGGAGGCACAGATACGCAGTATTTT
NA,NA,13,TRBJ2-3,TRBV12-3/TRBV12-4,CAGAEGRTDTQYF,TGTGCCGGTGCGGAGGGTCGCACAGATACGCAGTATTTT
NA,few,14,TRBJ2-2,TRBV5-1,CASSGTSVTGELFF,TGCGCCAGCAGCGGAACTAGTGTCACCGGGGAGCTGTTTTTT
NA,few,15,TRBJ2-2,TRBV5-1,CASSLTVPNTGELFF,TGCGCCAGCAGCTTGACGGTACCGAACACCGGGGAGCTGTTTTTT
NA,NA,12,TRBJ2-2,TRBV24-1,CAIEASAGELFF,TGTGCCATTGAGGCTAGTGCCGGGGAGCTGTTTTTT
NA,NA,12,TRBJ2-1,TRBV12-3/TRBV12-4,CASSLRPDEQFF,TGTGCCAGCAGTTTAAGGCCTGATGAGCAGTTCTTC
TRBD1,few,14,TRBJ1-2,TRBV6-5,CASRGQGLHYGYTF,TGTGCCAGCAGGGGACAGGGGTTACACTATGGCTACACCTTC
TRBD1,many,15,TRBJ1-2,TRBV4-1,CASSQETGALYGYTF,TGCGCCAGCAGCCAAGAGACAGGGGCACTCTATGGCTACACCTTC
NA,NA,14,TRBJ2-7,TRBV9,CASSVAGASYEQYF,TGTGCCAGCAGCGTAGCCGGAGCCTCCTACGAGCAGTACTTC
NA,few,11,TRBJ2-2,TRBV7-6,CATGGSGELFF,TGTGCCACTGGGGGGTCCGGGGAGCTGTTTTTT
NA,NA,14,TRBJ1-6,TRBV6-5,CASREQGWDSPLHF,TGTGCCAGCCGGGAACAGGGTTGGGATTCACCCCTCCACTTT
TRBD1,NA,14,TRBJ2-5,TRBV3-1,CASSPDREQETQYF,TGTGCCAGCAGCCCGGACAGGGAACAAGAGACCCAGTACTTC
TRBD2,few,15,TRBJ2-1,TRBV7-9,CASSLAREGLHEQFF,TGTGCCAGCAGCTTAGCGCGGGAGGGCCTCCATGAGCAGTTCTTC
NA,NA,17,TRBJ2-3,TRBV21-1,CASTPLCLAGATDKQYF,TGTGCCAGCACCCCCCTATGTCTAGCGGGAGCCACAGATAAGCAGTATTTT
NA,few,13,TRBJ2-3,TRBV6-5,CASRRDSTDTQYF,TGTGCCAGCAGACGGGACAGCACAGATACGCAGTATTTT
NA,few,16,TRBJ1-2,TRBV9,CASSVDGGLLIYGYTF,TGTGCCAGCAGCGTAGATGGGGGGCTACTGATCTATGGCTACACCTTC
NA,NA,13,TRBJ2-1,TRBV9,CASSVGNVHEQFF,TGTGCCAGCAGCGTGGGGAACGTCCATGAGCAGTTCTTC
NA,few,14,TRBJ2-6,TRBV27,CASSYSSGANVLTF,TGTGCCAGCAGTTACAGCTCTGGGGCCAACGTCCTGACTTTC
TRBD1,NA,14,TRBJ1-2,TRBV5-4,CASSVDRGNYGYTF,TGTGCCAGCAGCGTGGACAGGGGTAACTATGGCTACACCTTC
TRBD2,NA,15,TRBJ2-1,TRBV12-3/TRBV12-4,CASAMTSGTGNEQFF,TGTGCCAGCGCCATGACTAGCGGGACAGGAAATGAGCAGTTCTTC
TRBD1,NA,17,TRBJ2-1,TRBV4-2,CASSFRTGKSSYNEQFF,TGTGCCAGCAGCTTCCGGACAGGGAAGAGCTCCTACAATGAGCAGTTCTTC
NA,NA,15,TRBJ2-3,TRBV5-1,CASSLYGGGTDTQYF,TGCGCCAGCAGCTTGTACGGGGGAGGCACAGATACGCAGTATTTT